This passage covers 10 T cell receptor beta chains from one sample sequenced in a study of cytomegalovirus exposure and HLA in healthy donors. Both 60 Vbeta primers and 13 Jbeta primers went into the PCR. Profiled with immunoSEQ multiplex PCR; TCRdb holds only in-frame clones, not every one. Its table lists approximately 210,000 clones. The sequenced sample consisted of PBMCs. These receptors all stem from a woman under 40 in good health and CMV-seropositive.

The chain employs TRBV9 and TRBJ1-1; a possible D gene is TRBD1 (5 bases). The CDR3 covers 15 residues. The germline V gene has CDR1 SGDLS and CDR2 YYNGEE. The ends were cut back, 3 bases at V and 2 bases at J, with 14 bases in the middle. The CDR3 nucleotides are TGTGCCAGCAGCGCCCAGGGTTCGGCAAACACTGAAGCTTTCTTT. This encodes CASSAQGSANTEAFF.

The chain joins TRBV11-2 to TRBJ2-6, with D possibly TRBD2 on 5 matching bases. The CDR3 consists of 14 residues. V was shortened by 11 bases and J by 0 bases, with 11 bases between the two germline ends. The germline gives CDR1 SGHAT, CDR2 FQNNGV. The CDR3, as DNA: TGTGCCGCCCGGGAACTCTCTGGGGCCAACGTCCTGACTTTC. Its protein is CAARELSGANVLTF.

V usage is TRBV5-6 and J usage is TRBJ1-2, with TRBD1 as a possible D gene (5 bases). Trimming stripped 2 bases from V and 3 bases from J, with 8 bases between. CDR1 is SGHDT, CDR2 YYEEEE, per germline. The CDR3 has 13 residues. CDR3 sequence: CASSLSGDYGYTF. CDR3 DNA sequence: TGTGCCAGCAGCTTATCGGGGGACTATGGCTACACCTTC.

V gene TRBV6-6 combines with J gene TRBJ2-2, with TRBD1 matching 10 bases. The germline CDR1 and CDR2 sequences are MNHNY and SVGAGI (reference sequence). Trimming removed 2 bases from V and 3 bases from J; junction bases left unmatched: 0. The CDR3 covers 15 residues. CDR3 nucleotide sequence: TGTGCCAGCAGTTACGGGACAGGGGACACCGGGGAGCTGTTTTTT. It codes for CASSYGTGDTGELFF.

The chain carries TRBV2 and TRBJ2-7, with 9 nucleotides matching TRBD1. Germline V lookup: CDR1 SNHLY, CDR2 FYNNEI. The V gene end was trimmed by 7 bases and the J gene end by 4 bases; junction bases not matched to a gene: 11. CDR3 length: 15 amino acids. The CDR3 nucleotides are TGTGCCAGCAAGACCGGGACAGGGAACGCTTACGAGCAGTACTTC. This translates into CASKTGTGNAYEQYF.

The chain carries TRBV2 and TRBJ2-5; 14 bases are shared with TRBD2. This CDR3 is built from 15 residues. Losses at the gene ends were 7 bases for V and 4 bases for J; bases not matched to a gene: 5. CDR1 and CDR2 (germline): SNHLY, FYNNEI. CDR3 residues: CASTRTSGGRETQYF. CDR3 in DNA: TGTGCCAGCACCCGGACTAGCGGGGGGCGAGAGACCCAGTACTTC.

The chain uses TRBV27 and TRBJ2-7; 12 nucleotides match TRBD2. Germline V gene sequence: CDR1 MNHEY, CDR2 SMNVEV (reference sequence). V trimming: 5 bases; J trimming: 6 bases; junction bases outside the gene matches: 2. The CDR3 consists of 13 residues. The CDR3 is CASSLAGGLEQYF. The CDR3 DNA reads as TGTGCCAGCAGTCTAGCGGGAGGGCTCGAGCAGTACTTC.

CDR3 sequence reads: CASSYSKVRDYEQYF. CDR3 nucleotide sequence: TGTGCCAGCAGTTACTCGAAAGTTCGGGACTACGAGCAGTACTTC. This rearrangement joins TRBV6-5 to TRBJ2-7; possibly TRBD2 for D (5 bases). CDR3 length equals 15 residues. V dropped 0 bases and J dropped 3 bases, with 12 bases sitting between them. The germline gives CDR1 MNHEY, CDR2 SVGAGI.

The chain carries TRBV7-9 and TRBJ1-2, with D unresolved. Looked up from germline, CDR1 is SEHNR and CDR2 is FQNEAQ (reference sequence). Trimming took 5 bases from V and 5 from J, leaving 12 bases between them. This CDR3 is built from 13 residues. The CDR3 bases are TGTGCCAGCAGCGGGGAGGGTGTGTATGGCTACACCTTC. Its protein is CASSGEGVYGYTF.

The CDR3 DNA is TGTGCCAGCAGCATTCAGGGAAGCAATGAAAAACTGTTTTTT. Translated, it gives CASSIQGSNEKLFF. V is TRBV7-9 and J is TRBJ1-4; D is possibly TRBD1 (5 bases). CDR1 and CDR2 from the germline V gene are SEHNR and FQNEAQ (reference sequence). CDR3 size: 14 residues. Deletions cut 5 bases from V and 5 bases from J, with 12 bases between.